This T cell receptor (beta chain) emerged from a study of T cell changes during pregnancy in multiple sclerosis. The V segment lost 5 bases and the J segment 4 bases; nucleotides outside the gene matches: 5. The CDR3 consists of 14 residues. Looked up from germline, CDR1 is MRHNA and CDR2 is SNTAGT. Profiling relied on immunoSEQ multiplex PCR, and the TCRdb table lists in-frame clones only, not all of them. The sample has 99,000 or so clones; roughly 92% are singletons. Sequences were derived from peripheral blood, sampled after pregnancy. The chain carries TRBV6-4 and TRBJ2-3, with 8 bases fitting TRBD2. The sequence derives from a female donor with multiple sclerosis, enrolled in a pregnancy study. The CDR3 sequence is CASSKREFPDTQYF. The CDR3 bases are TGTGCCAGCAGTAAGCGGGAGTTCCCAGATACGCAGTATTTT.